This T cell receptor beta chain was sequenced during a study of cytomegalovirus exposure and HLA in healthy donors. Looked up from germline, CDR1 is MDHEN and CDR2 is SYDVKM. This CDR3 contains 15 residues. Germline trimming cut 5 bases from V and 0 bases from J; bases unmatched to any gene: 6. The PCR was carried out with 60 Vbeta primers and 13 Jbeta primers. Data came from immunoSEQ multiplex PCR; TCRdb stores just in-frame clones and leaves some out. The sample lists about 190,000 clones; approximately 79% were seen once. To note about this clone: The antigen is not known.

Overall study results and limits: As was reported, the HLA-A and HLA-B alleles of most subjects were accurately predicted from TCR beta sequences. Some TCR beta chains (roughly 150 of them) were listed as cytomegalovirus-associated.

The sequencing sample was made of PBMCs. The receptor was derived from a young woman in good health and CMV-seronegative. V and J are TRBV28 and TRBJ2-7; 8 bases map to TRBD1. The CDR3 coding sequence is TGTGCCAGCAGTCCAGACAGGGGAAGCTCCTACGAGCAGTACTTC. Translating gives CASSPDRGSSYEQYF.